Listed below are T cell receptor beta chains from one sample, sequenced in a study of blood T cell repertoires in COVID-19. Method: immunoSEQ multiplex PCR; TCRdb's copy keeps in-frame clones and lacks some. The repertoire includes roughly 360,000 clones, 88% of them detected once, and around 0.97% sits in the top ten. Sequences were obtained from PBMCs or T cells enriched from blood (not recorded which). These receptors originate from a woman aged 30 to 39 with acute COVID-19. Each CDR3 is given with its conserved first and last residue. The D gene is left open where the match is weak. Clone size appears in some rows only: once, few, many, or a class for an expanded clone.

j_call | clone_size | d_call | v_call | cdr3_nt | cdr3_aa
TRBJ2-7 | NA | NA | TRBV1 | TGCACCAGCAGCCAAGTGACAAGCCCGGGACAGGGGGCCTACGAGCAGTACTTC | CTSSQVTSPGQGAYEQYF
TRBJ2-1 | once | NA | TRBV7-9 | TGTGCCAGCAGCTTAGGCCCAGTCCCATACAATGAGCAGTTCTTC | CASSLGPVPYNEQFF
TRBJ1-1 | NA | TRBD1 | TRBV7-9 | TGTGCCAGCAGCCCCCGACAGGGGATGAACACTGAAGCTTTCTTT | CASSPRQGMNTEAFF
TRBJ2-7 | NA | NA | TRBV7-2 | TGTGCCAGCAGCCTACGTACCCTATCCTTCCCCTACGAGCAGTACTTC | CASSLRTLSFPYEQYF
TRBJ1-4 | NA | TRBD1 | TRBV15 | TGTGCCACCAGCACAACACGGACAGGGCTTGTTGAAAAACTGTTTTTT | CATSTTRTGLVEKLFF
TRBJ2-1 | NA | TRBD2 | TRBV10-1 | TGCGCCAGCAGTGAGTCTTCGGGGGGGGTGACCAATGAGCAGTTCTTC | CASSESSGGVTNEQFF
TRBJ2-3 | NA | TRBD2 | TRBV3-1/TRBV3-2 | TGTGCCAGCAGCCCACAGCGGGGGAGGACAGATACGCAGTATTTT | CASSPQRGRTDTQYF
TRBJ1-1 | NA | NA | TRBV5-1 | TGCGCCAGCAGCTTGGTGGTCTCACTACACACTGAAGCTTTCTTT | CASSLVVSLHTEAFF
TRBJ2-1 | NA | TRBD2 | TRBV4-1 | TGCGCCAGCAGCCAAGGTGGGACTAGCACGAATGAGCAGTTCTTC | CASSQGGTSTNEQFF
TRBJ1-1 | NA | NA | TRBV28 | TGTGCCAGCAGATATTGGGGCAGGGGATCGAACACTGAAGCTTTCTTT | CASRYWGRGSNTEAFF
TRBJ2-7 | NA | NA | TRBV24-1 | TGTGCCACCAGTGATTCCTGGCAGGTAGAGTACTTC | CATSDSWQVEYF
TRBJ2-5 | NA | NA | TRBV25-1 | TGTGCCAGCAGTGTGGCGATCGGGAGAGAGACCCAGTACTTC | CASSVAIGRETQYF
TRBJ1-1 | NA | NA | TRBV5-1 | TGCGCCAGCTCCCTCCAGGAGAACACTGAAGCTTTCTTT | CASSLQENTEAFF
TRBJ1-6 | NA | TRBD1 | TRBV6-6 | TGTGCCAGCAGTCCGGGGACAGGGGGCTATTCACCCCTCCACTTT | CASSPGTGGYSPLHF
TRBJ1-1 | NA | TRBD1 | TRBV6-6 | TGTGCCAGCAGTCAGCCGGGACAGGGGGCGAGGCCTTTCTTT | CASSQPGQGARPFF
TRBJ1-6 | NA | NA | TRBV6-4 | TGTGCCAGCAGTCGGGAGGGAAGAAATTCACCCCTCCACTTT | CASSREGRNSPLHF
TRBJ2-7 | NA | TRBD2 | TRBV5-1 | TGCGCCAGCAGCTTGGCCGGCGGGGGGTACAACGAGCAGTACTTC | CASSLAGGGYNEQYF
TRBJ1-1 | NA | NA | TRBV7-8 | TGTGCCAGCAGCCGGGCTAGCTCCGCTGAAGCTTTCTTT | CASSRASSAEAFF
TRBJ2-1 | NA | TRBD1 | TRBV5-1 | TGCGCCAGCAGCTTGGAAGGACAGGGGGCCGATGAGCAGTTCTTC | CASSLEGQGADEQFF
TRBJ1-5 | few | NA | TRBV7-2 | TGTGCCAGCAGCTTAGAGGGGGGGGGTCAGCCCCAGCATTTT | CASSLEGGGQPQHF
TRBJ2-3 | once | NA | TRBV27 | TGTGCCAGCAGCTTCAGTCGGGGGTTGGCCACTACAGATACGCAGTATTTT | CASSFSRGLATTDTQYF
TRBJ1-2 | NA | TRBD1 | TRBV9 | TGTGCCAGCAGCGTGCGGACAGGGAACTATGGCTACACCTTC | CASSVRTGNYGYTF
TRBJ1-5 | NA | TRBD1 | TRBV9 | TGTGCCAGCAGCGCCACGGGGACAGAGGACCAGCCCCAGCATTTT | CASSATGTEDQPQHF
TRBJ2-7 | NA | NA | TRBV18 | TGTGCCAGCTCACCGCGCCGGGTCATTGACTCCTACGAGCAGTACTTC | CASSPRRVIDSYEQYF
TRBJ2-7 | NA | NA | TRBV11-2 | TGTGCCAGCAGCTTAAGTATAAGGGGCCGGTCCTACGAGCAGTACTTC | CASSLSIRGRSYEQYF
TRBJ2-1 | NA | TRBD2 | TRBV9 | TGTGCCAGCAGCGTAGAAGGACTAGCGGGGGGGCCCACCTACAATGAGCAGTTCTTC | CASSVEGLAGGPTYNEQFF
TRBJ2-7 | NA | NA | TRBV30 | TGTGCCTGGAGTGTATCCCCCGGGAGCTCCTACGAGCAGTACTTC | CAWSVSPGSSYEQYF
TRBJ1-5 | NA | TRBD1 | TRBV19 | TGTGCCAGTACCCCCGGGACAGTCCCTCAGCCCCAGCATTTT | CASTPGTVPQPQHF
TRBJ1-2 | NA | TRBD1 | TRBV18 | TGTGCCAGCTCATCCTACGGGACAGACTATGGCTACACCTTC | CASSSYGTDYGYTF
TRBJ1-1 | NA | TRBD1 | TRBV2 | TGTGCCAGCAGTGAACGAACAGGGGGCACTGAAGCTTTCTTT | CASSERTGGTEAFF
TRBJ2-7 | NA | TRBD1 | TRBV10-3 | TGTGCCATCAGAGACAGGGTTGACTACGAGCAGTACTTC | CAIRDRVDYEQYF
TRBJ1-1 | NA | TRBD1 | TRBV25-1 | TGTGCCAGCAGTGAACAGGGGGCTTACACTGAAGCTTTCTTT | CASSEQGAYTEAFF
TRBJ1-2 | few | NA | TRBV4-1 | TGCGCCAGCAGCCAAGTAAGACTGAACTATGGCTACACCTTC | CASSQVRLNYGYTF
TRBJ1-3 | NA | NA | TRBV6-5 | TGTGCCAGCAGTCCATTGTCTGGAAACACCATATATTTT | CASSPLSGNTIYF
TRBJ2-3 | NA | NA | TRBV9 | TGTGCCAGCAGCGTCCACATTACAACAGATACGCAGTATTTT | CASSVHITTDTQYF
TRBJ1-5 | NA | NA | TRBV5-1 | TGCGCCAGCAGCTCCTTCGTGGACAGAAATAGCAATCAGCCCCAGCATTTT | CASSSFVDRNSNQPQHF
TRBJ1-1 | NA | NA | TRBV6-2/TRBV6-3 | TGTGCCAGCAGTTACGATTCGGGGGGAAAGAACACTGAAGCTTTCTTT | CASSYDSGGKNTEAFF
TRBJ1-2 | NA | NA | TRBV3-1/TRBV3-2 | TGTGCCAGCAGCCAAGTTGAGGGCTATGGCTACACCTTC | CASSQVEGYGYTF
TRBJ1-1 | NA | NA | TRBV5-5 | TGTGCCAGCAGCTTAGGGGACTTGGGCACTGAAGCTTTCTTT | CASSLGDLGTEAFF
TRBJ2-3 | NA | TRBD2 | TRBV18 | TGTGCCAGCTCACCTTCCGGGACTAGCCGCACAGATACGCAGTATTTT | CASSPSGTSRTDTQYF
TRBJ1-3 | NA | TRBD1 | TRBV6-1 | TGTGCCAGCAGTGAAGCATTCTCGAAGGGACAGGGGATAAGGAGGAACACCATATATTTT | CASSEAFSKGQGIRRNTIYF
TRBJ1-1 | NA | TRBD1 | TRBV2 | TGTGCCAGCAGAGCAGGGGGCACGAGTACTGAAGCTTTCTTT | CASRAGGTSTEAFF
TRBJ2-2 | NA | NA | TRBV7-9 | TGTGCCAGCAGCTTAGCGAAGGGGTCCGGGGAGCTGTTTTTT | CASSLAKGSGELFF
TRBJ1-6 | NA | NA | TRBV4-3 | TGCGCCAGCAGCCAAGATTCCTCCGCGGCGGGTTCACCCCTCCACTTT | CASSQDSSAAGSPLHF
TRBJ1-1 | NA | NA | TRBV6-2/TRBV6-3 | TGTGCCAGCAGTTACATCCTCGGCACTGAAGCTTTCTTT | CASSYILGTEAFF